This paragraph covers one T cell receptor beta chain sequence. Its antigen is not known. This sample was taken from a study of identical twins. Via MiXCR, TCRdb re-called the 5' RACE reads, giving one row per CDR3 protein. Here the sample spans roughly 240,000 distinct CDR3 sequences, 6% to 8% being singletons. General study findings and limits: Twins shared out-of-frame alpha sequences with excess low generation probability. Among beta out-of-frame sequences, excess sharing between twins appeared weaker.

The CDR3 loop spans 15 amino acids. The germline CDR1 and CDR2 sequences are SGHDN and FVKESK. With 5 bases removed from V and 7 bases from J, the gap between germline ends came to 18 bases. The same data also went into a second study, on yellow fever vaccine responses in identical twins.

The specimen was CD8+ T cells sorted from blood. This clonotype was sampled from a woman aged 18-29 years in good health. The chain couples TRBV14 to TRBJ2-1, with no clear D. In DNA, the CDR3 is TGTGCCAGCAGCAAGGAGACTGTGTGGTATAATGAGCAGTTCTTC. Translation: CASSKETVWYNEQFF.